This entry lists 7 T cell receptor beta chains sequenced from one sample in a study of graft-versus-host responses after intestinal transplantation. Their cognate antigens are unknown. The data were produced by immunoSEQ multiplex PCR, yet TCRdb's version contains in-frame clones alone and is incomplete. The table shows tens of thousands of clones, with 85% to 90% occurring only once. The sequences come from unstimulated CD4+ T cells sorted from spleen or lymph node cells, collected before intestinal transplant. These receptors were obtained from a human donor who received an intestinal transplant.

The chain couples TRBV6-1 to TRBJ1-2; tentative D call: TRBD1 (5 bases). This CDR3 has 13 residues. Per the germline V gene, CDR1 is MNHNS and CDR2 is SASEGT. V lost 0 bases to trimming and J lost 4 bases, with 6 bases between them. This chain's CDR3 is CASSEAGGYGYTF. For the CDR3, the DNA is TGTGCCAGCAGTGAAGCGGGGGGCTATGGCTACACCTTC.

This clone appeared once. This chain connects TRBV7-3 to TRBJ2-7; 8 nucleotides align to TRBD2. The CDR3 is 14 amino acids. Trimming took 0 bases from V and 3 from J; bases not matched to a gene: 1. Germline CDR1 is SGHTA and CDR2 is FQGTGA. In nucleotides, the CDR3 is TGTGCCAGCAGCTTAACTAGCGGGGACTACGAGCAGTACTTC. Translating it yields CASSLTSGDYEQYF.

The V call is TRBV5-6, the J call TRBJ2-7; tentative D call: TRBD2 (6 bases). Germline V gene lookup returns CDR1 SGHDT and CDR2 YYEEEE. The CDR3 contains 14 residues. Trimming took 1 base from V and 0 from J, leaving 8 bases between them. The CDR3 here is CASSLSGSSYEQYF. CDR3 bases: TGTGCCAGCAGCTTGTCCGGGAGCTCCTACGAGCAGTACTTC.

The chain couples TRBV18 to TRBJ1-5, with 7 nucleotides matching TRBD1. CDR3 size: 15 residues. The V gene's germline CDR1 is KGHSH and CDR2 LQKENI. The junction had 5 bases not matched to a gene; V was cut back by 6 bases and J by 0 bases. CDR3 amino acids: CASSLGQLSNQPQHF. CDR3 DNA sequence: TGTGCCAGCTCGCTGGGACAGCTTAGCAATCAGCCCCAGCATTTT.

The chain carries TRBV5-1 and TRBJ2-3, with D tentatively TRBD2 (5 bases). This CDR3 comprises 15 residues. V gave up 0 bases and J gave up 3 bases, with 11 bases separating them. Germline CDR1 reads SGHRS; CDR2 reads YFSETQ. As DNA, the CDR3 is TGCGCCAGCAGCTTGGGTCGAGCGGTAACAGATACGCAGTATTTT. Protein sequence: CASSLGRAVTDTQYF.

This sequence joins TRBV7-2 and TRBJ1-2, with D hard to call. The CDR3 loop spans 14 amino acids. Germline V CDR1 and CDR2: SGHTA, FQGNSA. V lost 2 bases to trimming and J lost 6 bases, with 13 bases between them. CDR3 coding DNA: TGTGCCAGCAGCTTAAGCGGGCTTCCGCATGGCTACACCTTC. As protein: CASSLSGLPHGYTF.

The chain uses TRBV21-1 and TRBJ1-6; TRBD1, the D gene given by the table, was not confirmed from the DNA. TRBV21-1 is reported as a pseudogene. There are 15 residues in the CDR3. In DNA, the CDR3 is TGTGCCAGCAGCCTGGCCGGGACAGGGGGTTCACCCCTCCACTTT. This codes for CASSLAGTGGSPLHF.